The 9 T cell receptor beta chains presented below share a single source sample, sequenced in a study of blood T cell repertoires in COVID-19. Profiling relied on immunoSEQ multiplex PCR, and the TCRdb table lists in-frame clones only, not all of them. In the table there are 75,000 to 100,000 clones, approximately 87% of which are singletons. The source material was peripheral blood. Receptors were obtained from a human donor in a cohort sampled during active COVID-19.

This chain joins TRBV21-1 and TRBJ1-5. TRBV21-1 is reported as a pseudogene. This CDR3 is built from 17 residues. Here the CDR3 DNA reads TGTGCCAGCAGCAAACCCGGGGGGGGATATAGCAATCAGCCCCAGCATTTT. Encoded protein: CASSKPGGGYSNQPQHF.

The chain links TRBV4-2 to TRBJ2-5, with TRBD2 matching over 8 bases. CDR1 is LGHNA and CDR2 is YNFKEQ in the germline V gene. This CDR3 is 15 amino acids long. V was pared by 0 bases and J by 4 bases, with 4 bases of the junction left unmatched. DNA for the CDR3: TGTGCCAGCAGCCAAGACGGGACTAGGGGAGAGACCCAGTACTTC. This encodes CASSQDGTRGETQYF.

V gene TRBV5-1 combines with J gene TRBJ2-1; 16 bases align to TRBD2. V gave up 4 bases and J gave up 3 bases; unmatched junction bases: 4. This CDR3 is built from 17 residues. Germline assignment: CDR1 SGHRS and CDR2 YFSETQ. The CDR3 loop reads CASSLGLAGGHYNEQFF. CDR3 DNA: TGCGCCAGCAGCCTGGGACTAGCGGGGGGGCACTACAATGAGCAGTTCTTC.

The chain joins TRBV27 to TRBJ2-1; TRBD2 agrees at 14 bases. The length of the CDR3 is 18 residues. Trimming at V came to 4 bases and at J to 1 base, leaving 6 bases not matched to a gene. Looked up from germline, CDR1 is MNHEY and CDR2 is SMNVEV (reference sequence). CDR3 in amino acids: CASSSLGLAGGSYNEQFF. CDR3 sequence (DNA): TGTGCCAGCAGTTCCCTAGGACTAGCGGGAGGTTCCTACAATGAGCAGTTCTTC.

J is TRBJ1-4 and V is TRBV4-1; D is unresolved. This CDR3 spans 14 amino acids. V lost 1 base, J lost 8 bases, and 11 bases lay in between. Germline-derived CDR1 and CDR2 are MGHRA and YSYEKL. CDR3 loop: CASSQVLGAEKLFF. CDR3 sequence (DNA): TGCGCCAGCAGCCAAGTATTGGGCGCGGAAAAACTGTTTTTT.

The chain has TRBV27 and TRBJ2-1, with TRBD2 identical over 15 bases. There are 17 residues in the CDR3. Trimming at V came to 7 bases and at J to 9 bases, leaving 13 bases not matched to a gene. CDR1 and CDR2 from the germline V gene are MNHEY and SMNVEV (reference sequence). The CDR3 DNA is TGTGCCAGCACATATCTCTGGACTAGCGGGAGGGCCCCTGAGCAGTTCTTC. Translating it yields CASTYLWTSGRAPEQFF.

The chain links TRBV7-3 to TRBJ2-1; 7 bases align to TRBD2. The CDR3 extends over 14 amino acids. Germline V gene lookup returns CDR1 SGHTA and CDR2 FQGTGA. Trimming took 4 bases from V and 7 from J; bases not matched to a gene: 7. The CDR3 bases are TGTGCCAGCAGCTACTTCGGGGGGTGGAATGAGCAGTTCTTC. It translates to CASSYFGGWNEQFF.

This rearrangement joins TRBV7-2 to TRBJ2-5; D not certain. V was pared by 4 bases and J by 4 bases, with 19 bases between. There are 16 residues in the CDR3. CDR1 and CDR2 from the germline V gene are SGHTA and FQGNSA. CDR3 nucleotide sequence: TGTGCCAGCAGCTCCGGTTTGCGCGGTCGGAGAGAGACCCAGTACTTC. Residues: CASSSGLRGRRETQYF.

The chain recombines TRBV6-5 with TRBJ2-7; perhaps TRBD1 as D (5 bases). The V end was cut by 0 bases, the J end by 6 bases, with 12 bases between. Germline assignment: CDR1 MNHEY and CDR2 SVGAGI. The CDR3 is made up of 14 amino acids. In DNA, the CDR3 is TGTGCCAGCAGTTACTCGATCAGGGTCGGCGAGCAGTACTTC. Encoded protein: CASSYSIRVGEQYF.